These 7 T cell receptor beta chains were all obtained from the same sample, sequenced in a study of cytomegalovirus exposure and HLA in healthy donors. Assay used: immunoSEQ multiplex PCR; TCRdb lists only in-frame clones, some missing. The profile covers 100,000 to 150,000 clones, with more than 75% appearing a single time and around 5% taken by the ten largest. The sequencing input was PBMCs. The receptor set was obtained from a man between 18 and 35 years old in good health and CMV-seronegative.

This clone was found a few times. The chain carries TRBV5-4 and TRBJ1-2; no clear D gene. CDR1 SGHNT and CDR2 YYREEE come from the germline V gene (reference sequence). The CDR3 runs 16 residues. The V end was cut by 4 bases, the J end by 4 bases, with 20 bases between. The CDR3 loop is CASSLGSENSLYGYTF. In DNA form, the CDR3 reads TGTGCCAGCAGCCTTGGGTCCGAAAATAGCCTCTATGGCTACACCTTC.

Details on this clone: One junction end does not reproduce the germline sequence, and a read error may be involved. The V call is TRBV2, the J call TRBJ1-5; the D gene is possibly TRBD1 (6 bases). Germline CDR1 SNHLY, CDR2 FYNNEI. The CDR3 runs to 17 residues. The CDR3 is CASREGSGHPSGQPQHF. The CDR3 region has the DNA TGTGCCAGCAGGGAAGGGTCGGGACACCCTTCGGGTCAGCCCCAGCATTTT.

The chain employs TRBV27 and TRBJ1-2, with D perhaps matching TRBD1 (5 bases). Germline assignment: CDR1 MNHEY and CDR2 SMNVEV (reference sequence). Trimming took 0 bases from V and 8 from J, leaving 16 bases between them. There are 15 residues in the CDR3. The CDR3 loop is CASSLSGQGIRGYTF. The CDR3 region has the DNA TGTGCCAGCAGTTTATCCGGCCAGGGCATTCGGGGCTACACCTTC.

The genes are TRBV2 and TRBJ1-1, with D perhaps TRBD1 (5 bases). CDR3 length: 14 residues. V was trimmed by 5 bases and J by 0 bases, leaving 10 bases between them. Germline V gene lookup returns CDR1 SNHLY and CDR2 FYNNEI. CDR3 amino acids: CASSMGGMNTEAFF. The CDR3 nucleotides are TGTGCCAGCAGTATGGGGGGAATGAACACTGAAGCTTTCTTT.

The chain joins TRBV7-9 to TRBJ2-7; TRBD2 matches at 7 bases. The V and J ends lost 3 bases and 3 bases, in that order; junction bases with no gene match: 8. This CDR3 comprises 15 residues. CDR1 SEHNR and CDR2 FQNEAQ come from the germline V gene (reference sequence). CDR3 coding DNA: TGTGCCAGCAGCTTTCAGGGACTACCAGACTACGAGCAGTACTTC. It yields the protein CASSFQGLPDYEQYF.

This rearrangement joins TRBV30 to TRBJ2-7; 7 bases map to TRBD1. With 3 bases clipped from V and 7 bases from J, the junction kept 6 bases outside the gene matches. The CDR3 spans 12 residues. The germline V gene encodes CDR1 GTSNPN and CDR2 SVGIG (reference sequence). This chain's CDR3 is CAWSETGWEQYF. For the CDR3, the DNA is TGTGCCTGGAGCGAGACAGGGTGGGAGCAGTACTTC. Looking up the rest from reference TRBV30 and TRBJ2-7 gives the full variable domain: SQTIHQWPATLVQPVGSPLSLECTVEGTSNPNLYWYRQAAGRGLQLLFYSVGIGQISSEVPQNLSASRPQDRQFILSSKKLLLSDSGFYLCAWSETGWEQYFGPGTRLTVT.

The V gene is TRBV7-2, the J gene TRBJ1-6; 8 nucleotides match TRBD1. The CDR3 is 18 residues long. Trimming cost V 5 bases and J 2 bases; bases outside gene matches: 11. Germline V lookup: CDR1 SGHTA, CDR2 FQGNSA. In DNA, the CDR3 is TGTGCCAGCAGCCAGGATCCGGGACAGGCCGCCTATAATTCACCCCTCCACTTT. Its translation: CASSQDPGQAAYNSPLHF.